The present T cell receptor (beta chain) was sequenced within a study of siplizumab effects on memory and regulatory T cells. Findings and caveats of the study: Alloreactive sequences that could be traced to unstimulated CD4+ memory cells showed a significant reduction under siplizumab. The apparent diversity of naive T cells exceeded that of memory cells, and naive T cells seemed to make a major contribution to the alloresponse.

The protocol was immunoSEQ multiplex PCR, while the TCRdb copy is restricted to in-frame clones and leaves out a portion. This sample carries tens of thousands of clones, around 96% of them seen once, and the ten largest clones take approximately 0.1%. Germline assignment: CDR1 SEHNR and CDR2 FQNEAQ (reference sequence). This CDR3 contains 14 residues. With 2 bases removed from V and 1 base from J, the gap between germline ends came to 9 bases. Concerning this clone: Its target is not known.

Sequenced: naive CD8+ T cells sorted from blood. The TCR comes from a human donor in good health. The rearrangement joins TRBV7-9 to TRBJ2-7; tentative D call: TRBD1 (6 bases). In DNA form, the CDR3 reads TGTGCCAGCAGCTTATCGGACAGTTCCTACGAGCAGTACTTC. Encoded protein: CASSLSDSSYEQYF.